This T cell receptor (beta chain) was documented in a study of T-cell memory formation after mild COVID-19. TCRdb fed the 5' RACE reads into MiXCR, producing one record per CDR3 protein. The sample carries roughly 340,000 distinct CDR3 sequences, 15% to 20% recorded once. Germline V gives CDR1 MNHEY, CDR2 SVGAGI. This CDR3 contains 16 residues. The V end lost 5 bases, the J end lost 5 bases, and 21 bases lay between the germline ends. This chain joins TRBV6-5 and TRBJ1-1; D uncertain. This TCR was recovered from a man younger than 35 who had mild COVID-19 (a few samples of this study predate the infection). Cell type and time point are not known. The sequenced material came from PBMCs or a T cell subset sorted from them (not recorded which). In DNA, the CDR3 is TGTGCCAGCAGTCTCAGGCCGGGTCCGGTTGGGACTGAAGCTTTCTTT. It is translated as CASSLRPGPVGTEAFF.